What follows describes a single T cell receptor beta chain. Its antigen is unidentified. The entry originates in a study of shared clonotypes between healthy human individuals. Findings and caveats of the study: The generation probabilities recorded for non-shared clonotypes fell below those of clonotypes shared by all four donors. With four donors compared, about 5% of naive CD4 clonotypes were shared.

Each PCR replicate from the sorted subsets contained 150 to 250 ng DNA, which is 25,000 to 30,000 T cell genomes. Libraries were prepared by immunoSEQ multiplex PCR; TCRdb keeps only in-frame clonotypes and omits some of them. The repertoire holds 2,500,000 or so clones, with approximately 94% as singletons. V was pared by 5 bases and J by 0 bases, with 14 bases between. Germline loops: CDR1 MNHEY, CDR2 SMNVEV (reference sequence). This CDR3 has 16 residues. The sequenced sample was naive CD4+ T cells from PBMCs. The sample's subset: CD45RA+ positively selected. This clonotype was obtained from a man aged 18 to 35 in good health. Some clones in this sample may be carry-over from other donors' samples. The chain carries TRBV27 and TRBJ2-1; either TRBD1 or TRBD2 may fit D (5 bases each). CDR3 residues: CASSDRDPSSYNEQFF. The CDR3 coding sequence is TGTGCCAGCAGTGACCGGGACCCAAGCTCCTACAATGAGCAGTTCTTC.